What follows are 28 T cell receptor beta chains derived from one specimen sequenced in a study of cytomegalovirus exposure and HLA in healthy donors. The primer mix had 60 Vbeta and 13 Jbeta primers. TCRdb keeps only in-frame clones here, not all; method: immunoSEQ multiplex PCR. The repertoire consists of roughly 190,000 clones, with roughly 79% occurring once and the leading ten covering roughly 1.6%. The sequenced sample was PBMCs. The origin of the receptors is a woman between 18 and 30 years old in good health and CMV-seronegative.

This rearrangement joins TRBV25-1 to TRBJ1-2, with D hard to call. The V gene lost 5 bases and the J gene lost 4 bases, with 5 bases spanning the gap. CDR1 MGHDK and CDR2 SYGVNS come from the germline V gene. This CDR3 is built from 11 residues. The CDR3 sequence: CASSPGYGYTF. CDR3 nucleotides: TGTGCCAGCAGTCCGGGCTATGGCTACACCTTC.

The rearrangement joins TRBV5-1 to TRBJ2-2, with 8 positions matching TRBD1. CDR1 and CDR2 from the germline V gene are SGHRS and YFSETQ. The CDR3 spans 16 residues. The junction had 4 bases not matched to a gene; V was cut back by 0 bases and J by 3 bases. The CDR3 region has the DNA TGCGCCAGCAGCTTGGACGGACAGGGCTACACCGGGGAGCTGTTTTTT. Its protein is CASSLDGQGYTGELFF.

CDR3 sequence (DNA): TGTGCCAGCAGTTTATCGAGGTGGACTAGCACAGATACGCAGTATTTT. This translates into CASSLSRWTSTDTQYF. The chain employs TRBV27 and TRBJ2-3; the D gene is possibly TRBD2 (5 bases). Between the trimmed V and J ends, which lost 0 bases and 0 bases, there was a span of 10 bases. This CDR3 contains 16 residues. Germline CDR1 and CDR2: MNHEY and SMNVEV (reference sequence).

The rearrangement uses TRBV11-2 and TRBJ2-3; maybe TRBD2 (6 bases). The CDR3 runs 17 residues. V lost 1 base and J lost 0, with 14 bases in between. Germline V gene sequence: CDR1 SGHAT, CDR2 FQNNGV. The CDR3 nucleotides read TGTGCCAGCAGCTTAGTTTCAGCGGGTGCTAGCACAGATACGCAGTATTTT. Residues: CASSLVSAGASTDTQYF.

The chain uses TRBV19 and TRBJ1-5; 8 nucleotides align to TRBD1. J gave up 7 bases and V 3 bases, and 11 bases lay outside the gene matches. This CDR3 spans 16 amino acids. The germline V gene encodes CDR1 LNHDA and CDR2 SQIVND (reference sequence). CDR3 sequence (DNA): TGTGCCAGTAGTATTTTTGACAGGGGTCTACTACAGCCCCAGCATTTT. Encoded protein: CASSIFDRGLLQPQHF.

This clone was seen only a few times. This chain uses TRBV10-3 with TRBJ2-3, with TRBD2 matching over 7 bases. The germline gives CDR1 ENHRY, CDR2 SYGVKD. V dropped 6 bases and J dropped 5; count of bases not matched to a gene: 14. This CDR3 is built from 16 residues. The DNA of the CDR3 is TGTGCCATCAGGGGCCCGGGCGGGAGTGACGAAGATACGCAGTATTTT. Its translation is CAIRGPGGSDEDTQYF.

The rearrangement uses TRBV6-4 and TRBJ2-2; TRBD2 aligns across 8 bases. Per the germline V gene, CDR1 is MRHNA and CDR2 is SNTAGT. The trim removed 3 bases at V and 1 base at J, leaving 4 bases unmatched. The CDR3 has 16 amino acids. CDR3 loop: CASSEYGRENTGELFF. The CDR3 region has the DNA TGTGCCAGCAGTGAGTACGGGAGGGAGAACACCGGGGAGCTGTTTTTT.

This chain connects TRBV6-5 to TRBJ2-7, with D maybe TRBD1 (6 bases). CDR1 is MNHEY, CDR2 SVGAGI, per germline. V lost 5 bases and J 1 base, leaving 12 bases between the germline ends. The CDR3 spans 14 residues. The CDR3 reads CASSPRQESYEQYF. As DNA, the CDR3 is TGTGCCAGCAGTCCCCGACAGGAATCCTACGAGCAGTACTTC.

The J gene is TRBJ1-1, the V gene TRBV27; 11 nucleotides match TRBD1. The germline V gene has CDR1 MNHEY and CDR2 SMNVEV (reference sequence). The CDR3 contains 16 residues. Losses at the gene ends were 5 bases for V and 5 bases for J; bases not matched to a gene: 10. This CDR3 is CASSTQDRGLLTEAFF. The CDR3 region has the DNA TGTGCCAGCAGTACCCAGGACAGGGGGCTTTTAACTGAAGCTTTCTTT.

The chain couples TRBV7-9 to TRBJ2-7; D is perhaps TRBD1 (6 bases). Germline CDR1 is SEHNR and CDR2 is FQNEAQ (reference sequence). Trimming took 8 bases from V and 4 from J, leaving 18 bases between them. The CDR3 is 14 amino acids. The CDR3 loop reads CASSSNQQGYEQYF. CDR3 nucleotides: TGTGCCAGCTCTTCGAACCAACAGGGATACGAGCAGTACTTC.

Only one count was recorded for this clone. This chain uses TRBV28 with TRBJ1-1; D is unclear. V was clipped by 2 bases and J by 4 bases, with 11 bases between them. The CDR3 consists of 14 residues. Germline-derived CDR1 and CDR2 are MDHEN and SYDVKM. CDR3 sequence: CASSLGETLTEAFF. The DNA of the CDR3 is TGTGCCAGCAGTTTAGGGGAGACTCTCACTGAAGCTTTCTTT.

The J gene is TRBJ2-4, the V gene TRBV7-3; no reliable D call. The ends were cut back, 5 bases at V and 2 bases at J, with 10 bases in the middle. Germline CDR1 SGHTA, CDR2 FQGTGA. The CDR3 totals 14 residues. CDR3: CASSPGMSKNIQYF. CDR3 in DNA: TGTGCCAGCAGCCCAGGAATGTCCAAAAACATTCAGTACTTC.

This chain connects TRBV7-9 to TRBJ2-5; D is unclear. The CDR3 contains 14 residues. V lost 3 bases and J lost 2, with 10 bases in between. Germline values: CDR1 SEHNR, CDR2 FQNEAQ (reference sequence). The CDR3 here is CASSFSVLQETQYF. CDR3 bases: TGTGCCAGCAGCTTCTCGGTCCTTCAAGAGACCCAGTACTTC.

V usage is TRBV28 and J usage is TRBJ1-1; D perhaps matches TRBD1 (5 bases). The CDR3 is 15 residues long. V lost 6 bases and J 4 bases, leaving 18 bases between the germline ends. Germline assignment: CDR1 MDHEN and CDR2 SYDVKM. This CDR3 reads CASRGLPEATTEAFF. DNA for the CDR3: TGTGCCAGCAGGGGACTCCCTGAGGCGACCACTGAAGCTTTCTTT. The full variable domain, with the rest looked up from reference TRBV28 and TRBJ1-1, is DVKVTQSSRYLVKRTGEKVFLECVQDMDHENMFWYRQDPGLGLRLIYFSYDVKMKEKGDIPEGYSVSREKKERFSLILESASTNQTSMYLCASRGLPEATTEAFFGQGTRLTVV.

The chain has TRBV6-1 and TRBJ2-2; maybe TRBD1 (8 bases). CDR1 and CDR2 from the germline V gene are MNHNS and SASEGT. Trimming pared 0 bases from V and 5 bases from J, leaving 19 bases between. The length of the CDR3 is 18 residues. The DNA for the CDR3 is TGTGCCAGCAGTGAAGCGGGAGGGGCAGGGGGCCGGACCGGGGAGCTGTTTTTT. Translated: CASSEAGGAGGRTGELFF.

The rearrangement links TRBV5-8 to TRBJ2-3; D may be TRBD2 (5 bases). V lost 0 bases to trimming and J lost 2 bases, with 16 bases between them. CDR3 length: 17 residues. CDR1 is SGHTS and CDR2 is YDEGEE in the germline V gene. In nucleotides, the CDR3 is TGTGCCAGCAGCTTGGGCGAGAGCGGATTAAACACAGATACGCAGTATTTT. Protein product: CASSLGESGLNTDTQYF.

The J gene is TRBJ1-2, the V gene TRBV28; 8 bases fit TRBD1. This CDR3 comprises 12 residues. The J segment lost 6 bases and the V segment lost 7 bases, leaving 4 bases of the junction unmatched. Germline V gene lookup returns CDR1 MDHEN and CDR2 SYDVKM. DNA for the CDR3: TGTGCCAGCACAAGGACAGGGAATGGCTACACCTTC. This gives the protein CASTRTGNGYTF.

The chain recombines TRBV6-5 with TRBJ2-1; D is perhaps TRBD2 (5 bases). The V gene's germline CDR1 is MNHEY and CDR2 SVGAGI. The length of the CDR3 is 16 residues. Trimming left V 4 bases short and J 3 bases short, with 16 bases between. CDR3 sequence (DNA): TGTGCCAGCAGTTCCCGGCCTACCACTAGCTACAATGAGCAGTTCTTC. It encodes CASSSRPTTSYNEQFF.

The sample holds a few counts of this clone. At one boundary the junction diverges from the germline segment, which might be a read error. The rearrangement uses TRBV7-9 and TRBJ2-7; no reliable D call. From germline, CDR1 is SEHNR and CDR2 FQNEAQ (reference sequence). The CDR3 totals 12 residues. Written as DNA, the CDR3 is TGTTCCAGCAGCTTTCCAGGTTACGAGCAGTACTTC. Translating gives CSSSFPGYEQYF.

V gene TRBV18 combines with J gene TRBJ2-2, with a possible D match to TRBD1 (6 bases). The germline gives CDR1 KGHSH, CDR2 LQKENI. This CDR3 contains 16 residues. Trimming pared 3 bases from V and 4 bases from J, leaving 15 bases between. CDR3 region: CASSPVQGSSTGELFF. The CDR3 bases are TGTGCCAGCTCACCGGTTCAGGGGAGTAGCACCGGGGAGCTGTTTTTT.

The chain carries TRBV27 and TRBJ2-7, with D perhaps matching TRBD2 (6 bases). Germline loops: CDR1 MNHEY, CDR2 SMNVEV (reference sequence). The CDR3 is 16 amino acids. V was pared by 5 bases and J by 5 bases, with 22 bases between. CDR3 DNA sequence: TGTGCCAGCAGTCGCCCCGGAGGGAGCGGCTACCACGAGCAGTACTTC. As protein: CASSRPGGSGYHEQYF.

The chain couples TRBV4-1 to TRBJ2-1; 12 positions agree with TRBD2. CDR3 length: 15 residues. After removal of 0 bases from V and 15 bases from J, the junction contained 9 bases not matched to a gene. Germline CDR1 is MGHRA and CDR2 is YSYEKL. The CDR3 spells CASSQDPSGRAGGFF. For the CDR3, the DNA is TGCGCCAGCAGCCAAGACCCTAGCGGGAGGGCCGGGGGGTTCTTC.

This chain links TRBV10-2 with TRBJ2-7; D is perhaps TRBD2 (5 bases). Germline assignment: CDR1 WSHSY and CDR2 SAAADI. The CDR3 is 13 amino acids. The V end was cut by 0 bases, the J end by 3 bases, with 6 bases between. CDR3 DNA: TGCGCCAGCAGTGAGTCACTAGTCTACGAGCAGTACTTC. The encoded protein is CASSESLVYEQYF.

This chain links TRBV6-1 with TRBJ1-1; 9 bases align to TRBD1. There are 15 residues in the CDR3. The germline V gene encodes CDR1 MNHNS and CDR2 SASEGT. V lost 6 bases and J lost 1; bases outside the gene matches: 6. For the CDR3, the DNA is TGTGCCAGCAGCGTACTACAGGGGGCGAACACTGAAGCTTTCTTT. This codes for CASSVLQGANTEAFF.

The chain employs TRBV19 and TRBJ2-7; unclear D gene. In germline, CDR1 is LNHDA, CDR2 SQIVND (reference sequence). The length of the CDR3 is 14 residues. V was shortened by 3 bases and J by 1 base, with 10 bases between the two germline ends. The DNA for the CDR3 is TGTGCCAGTAGTATGAGAGACTCTTCCTACGAGCAGTACTTC. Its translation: CASSMRDSSYEQYF. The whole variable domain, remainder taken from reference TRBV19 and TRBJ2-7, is DGGITQSPKYLFRKEGQNVTLSCEQNLNHDAMYWYRQDPGQGLRLIYYSQIVNDFQKGDIAEGYSVSREKKESFPLTVTSAQKNPTAFYLCASSMRDSSYEQYFGPGTRLTVT.

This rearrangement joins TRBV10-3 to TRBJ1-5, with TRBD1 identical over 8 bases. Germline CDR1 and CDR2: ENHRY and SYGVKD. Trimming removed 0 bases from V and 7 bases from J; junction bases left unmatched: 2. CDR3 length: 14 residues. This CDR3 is CAISESGQAQPQHF. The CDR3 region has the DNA TGTGCCATCAGTGAGTCGGGACAGGCACAGCCCCAGCATTTT.

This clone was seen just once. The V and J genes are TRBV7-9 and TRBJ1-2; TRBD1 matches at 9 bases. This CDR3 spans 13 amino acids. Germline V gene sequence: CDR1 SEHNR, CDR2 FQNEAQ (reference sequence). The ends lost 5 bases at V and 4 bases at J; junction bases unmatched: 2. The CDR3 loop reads CASSRTGAYGYTF. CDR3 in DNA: TGTGCCAGCAGCCGGACAGGGGCCTATGGCTACACCTTC.

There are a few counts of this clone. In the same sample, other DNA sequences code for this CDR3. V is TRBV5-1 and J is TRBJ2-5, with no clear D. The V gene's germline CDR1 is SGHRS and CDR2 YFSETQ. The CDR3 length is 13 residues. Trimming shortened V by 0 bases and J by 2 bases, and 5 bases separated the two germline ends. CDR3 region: CASSLGQQETQYF. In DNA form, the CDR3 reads TGCGCCAGCAGCTTGGGGCAACAAGAGACCCAGTACTTC.